Below are 2 T cell receptor beta chains sequenced from a single sample in a study of blood T cell repertoires in COVID-19. Measured with immunoSEQ multiplex PCR; TCRdb has only the in-frame clones, and not every one. The sample consists of 250,000 or so clones, more than 70% of them appearing once. What was sequenced was PBMCs or T cells enriched from blood (not recorded which). The receptors originated from a woman in her thirties or forties with acute COVID-19.

The rearrangement joins TRBV2 to TRBJ2-1; D gene unclear. Trimming shortened V by 3 bases and J by 8 bases, and 8 bases separated the two germline ends. Germline CDR1 is SNHLY and CDR2 is FYNNEI. The CDR3 covers 12 residues. CDR3 protein: CASSERRDEQFF. The DNA of the CDR3 is TGTGCCAGCAGTGAGAGAAGAGATGAGCAGTTCTTC.

The chain has TRBV9 and TRBJ2-2; D not resolved. Deletions cut 0 bases from V and 2 bases from J, with 8 bases between. The CDR3 runs 15 residues. Germline CDR1 reads SGDLS; CDR2 reads YYNGEE. For the CDR3, the DNA is TGTGCCAGCAGCGTAGCAGTGGCCAACACCGGGGAGCTGTTTTTT. Translating gives CASSVAVANTGELFF.